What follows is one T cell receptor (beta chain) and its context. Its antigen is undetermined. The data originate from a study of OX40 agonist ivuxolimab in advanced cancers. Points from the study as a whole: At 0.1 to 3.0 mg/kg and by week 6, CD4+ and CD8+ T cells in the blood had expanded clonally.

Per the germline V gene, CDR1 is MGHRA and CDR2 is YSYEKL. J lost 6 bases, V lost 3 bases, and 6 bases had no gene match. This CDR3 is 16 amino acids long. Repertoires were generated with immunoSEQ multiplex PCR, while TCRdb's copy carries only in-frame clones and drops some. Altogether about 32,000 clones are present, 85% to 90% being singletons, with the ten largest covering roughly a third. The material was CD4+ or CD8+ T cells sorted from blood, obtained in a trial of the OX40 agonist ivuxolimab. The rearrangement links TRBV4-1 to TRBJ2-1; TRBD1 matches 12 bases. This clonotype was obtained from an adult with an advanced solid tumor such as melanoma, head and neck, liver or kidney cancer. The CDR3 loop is CASSQGGQGAINEQFF. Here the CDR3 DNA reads TGCGCCAGCAGCCAGGGGGGACAGGGGGCGATCAATGAGCAGTTCTTC.